This TCR beta chain was sequenced in a study of multiple sclerosis patients with progressive multifocal leukoencephalopathy. In germline, CDR1 is SGHRS, CDR2 YFSETQ. CDR3 length: 16 residues. V gave up 3 bases and J gave up 1 base; unmatched junction bases: 5. The study, taken as a whole, reports: Before and during natalizumab, the clones expanded at PML already existed. Whether JC virus or general immunocompromise explains the findings remained unclear.

Time point of the sample: five to six months of natalizumab therapy. All PML patients were female, and all patients had earlier interferon beta. At 6 months of natalizumab came T1, and at 12 months came T2. Notes on this clone: Its specificity is unknown.

The protocol was immunoSEQ multiplex PCR, while the TCRdb copy is restricted to in-frame clones and leaves out a portion. The sample has 25,000 to 30,000 clones, about nine tenths seen once. The rearrangement links TRBV5-1 to TRBJ2-7; 12 bases line up with TRBD2. The material sequenced was PBMCs, taken from a patient treated with natalizumab. The source is a human donor with multiple sclerosis. In nucleotides, the CDR3 is TGCGCCAGCAGCTGGACCCTAGCGGGAGGGTCCTACGAGCAGTACTTC. It codes for CASSWTLAGGSYEQYF.